This TCR beta chain stems from a study of blood T cell repertoires in COVID-19 (dated by TCRdb to between 2020 and 2021). In the study overall: Collaborator samples came from the United States, Italy and Spain and covered acute and convalescent phases of COVID-19. The prospective study material was composed of cDNA or gDNA derived from T cells, B-cell-depleted T cells, or PBMCs. Subjects who had been exposed to COVID-19, were actively infected with it, or had recovered from it provided the deeply sampled blood TCRbeta repertoires that made up the dataset. The repertoires were released in a freely available public database intended as a resource for research on the immune response to SARS-CoV-2. The samples were drawn from two sources: the first 160 participants of the ongoing ImmuneRACE study, and 1,254 subjects contributed by 6 global collaborators. A de-identified subject ID, COVID-19 status, age in years and sex were almost always included in the sample metadata. Where HLA class I and class II types were available, the types were taken from metadata supplied by the sample provider, not from assay-based typing.

The immunoSEQ Assay, a bias-controlled multiplex PCR, was used to amplify TCRbeta CDR3 regions from genomic DNA. The original methods were these. Nucleated cell counts per sample were estimated from amplification of reference gene primers within the assay. Sequence reads were collapsed and filtered to measure the absolute abundance of every unique TCRbeta CDR3 rearrangement. For each sample, productive Simpson clonality was calculated as the square root of Simpson's diversity index across productive rearrangements. This immuneACCESS table, as held by TCRdb, lists in-frame sequences with V and J called but not all clones. Of the missing ones, under half trace to an unresolved V gene in checked studies; the others have no known cause. The V and J calls and clone size were taken over from that table, and D and trimming were inferred from the DNA. This sample gives over 350,000 clones in total; just under 90% of them show up just once. The top ten constitute roughly 10% of the sample.

Participants in the prospective study were aged roughly 18 to 100 years, lived in under 30 United States geographic areas, and enrolled through a virtual design. In the prospective study, participants were assigned to cohorts based on the clinical history participants reported in a screening survey and a study questionnaire. For ImmuneRACE Cohort 3, a participant was defined as recovered based on two consecutive negative NP/OP PCR tests, clearance by a healthcare professional, or resolution of symptoms. Each participant in the prospective study had whole blood, serum and a nasopharyngeal or oropharyngeal swab collected by mobile phlebotomists. Additional blood draws and questionnaires over an approximately 2-month period could optionally be provided by prospective study participants. Before DNA extraction, blood samples from the prospective study were shipped at room temperature or frozen. For this clone: What antigen it recognizes has not been identified. Base qualities are not provided; no much larger clone lies one nucleotide away.

Broad study findings and their caveats: How much clinical and demographic metadata was included differed by source and by participant, and the metadata was provided uncurated.

CDR1 and CDR2 (MNHEY, SMNVEV) derive from the germline V gene (reference sequence). From V the trimming removes 6 bases and from J it removes 5 bases, while the gene matches leave 10 bases of the junction unaccounted for. The CDR3, cysteine through phenylalanine, is 16 amino acids long. The sequence is cut down to CDR3 DNA, 48 bases in frame from base 1. Sequencing input: PBMCs or T cells enriched from blood (not recorded which). The TCR was taken from a woman aged 50 to 60 who had recovered from COVID-19. Recombination joined TRBV27 with TRBJ1-4, with 9 bases aligning to TRBD1. The nucleotide sequence reads TGTGCCAGCAGCAGATTGACCGGGACAGGGAATGAAAAACTGTTTTTT. This translates into CASSRLTGTGNEKLFF. The variable domain in full, with residues beyond the CDR3 obtained from the reference TRBV27 and TRBJ1-4 genes, is EAQVTQNPRYLITVTGKKLTVTCSQNMNHEYMSWYRQDPGLGLRQIYYSMNVEVTDKGDVPEGYKVSRKEKRNFPLILESPSPNQTSLYFCASSRLTGTGNEKLFFGSGTQLSVL.